Sequencing of this T cell receptor beta chain was carried out in a study of shared clonotypes between healthy human individuals (dated by TCRdb to 2018 to 2021). About the study as a whole: The cohort comprised a couple of women and a few men aged 18 to 49 years. For each donor, CD4 naive and CD4 memory were each run on three plates, CD8 naive on two plates, and CD8 memory on one plate. The study deeply sequenced blood TCR repertoires of about 5 healthy adults to estimate repertoire size and the extent of clonotype sharing between individuals. Libraries were prepared and TCR repertoires were sequenced by different laboratories using diverse techniques, in order to increase sequencing depth and limit assay-specific biases. Between about 0.9 and 10 billion PBMCs per donor were obtained by leukapheresis.

Using the deep immunoSEQ assay, TCR CDR3 regions were amplified from genomic DNA by multiplex PCR. For each cell subset, the extracted genomic DNA was distributed evenly across all wells of several immunoSEQ 96-well plates, and each plate served as one replicate. Each replicate PCR for sorted subsets received around 200 ng genomic DNA, equal to tens of thousands of T cell genomes. Purified libraries were quantified with a Qubit 3.0 fluorometer, sized on a Bioanalyzer 2100, and re-quantified with the KAPA Library Quantification kit. Every immunoSEQ 96-well plate was sequenced on a separate single-read 150-cycle Illumina NextSeq 550 flow cell. The published analysis was carried out like this. Because the immunoSEQ output included only junctional sequences and no quality scores, the filtering could not be the same as the filtering used for full-length reads. To assign V/J genes and CDR3, sequences were annotated against IMGT germline references using PyIR, a Python wrapper for IgBLAST v1.9. Reads were filtered out if the reads had weak V/J assignments (E-value above 1e-6), no CDR3, stop codons, out-of-frame junctions, or ambiguous translated residues. V3J clonotypes were defined as sequences sharing the same inferred V gene, J gene, and CDR3 amino acid sequence. The percentage overlap between two repertoires was calculated by dividing the number of shared unique clonotypes by the size of the smaller repertoire. Richness of each repertoire was evaluated using RTK rarefaction, the Chao1 estimator, and Recon v2.1 estimates of unobserved clonotypes. For all TCRbeta clonotypes obtained by the gDNA method from a few donors, generation probabilities were computed with OLGA. Entries here come from immuneACCESS through TCRdb and include only in-frame sequences with V and J called. Some clones fail to appear in such tables; in the studies checked, an unresolved V gene covers under half of the shortfall, and the cause of the remainder is unknown. V and J calls and clone size are as listed in that table; D and trimming were resolved from the DNA. The sample table shows hundreds of thousands of clones, and about 95% are seen once. The ten largest clones capture more than 0.085% of the sample.

V and J are trimmed by 5 bases and 5 bases, and the gene matches miss 13 bases of the junction. Looking up the germline V gene yields CDR1 MDHEN and CDR2 SYDVKM. From cysteine to phenylalanine, the CDR3 is 16 amino acids long. The read is trimmed to its CDR3 DNA, 48 bases read in frame from base 1. CD8 naive samples were obtained by positive selection for CCR7 among CD45RO-negative cells, yielding a CD45RA+CCR7+ population from which TemRA cells were excluded. Healthy HIV-negative adults with no recently reported acute infections or vaccinations were included as donors. All donors were Caucasian adults living in Nashville, Tennessee, USA. Blood was collected by leukapheresis, and PBMCs were isolated by Ficoll-Histopaque density gradient centrifugation and then cryopreserved in liquid nitrogen vapor phase. Analytical flow cytometry was used to check the purity and quantity of every magnetically sorted T cell population. From each sorted fraction, genomic DNA was isolated and quantified by UV absorbance on a Nanodrop 2000c.

As to this clone: This receptor's antigen is unknown. Base qualities were left out, and no much larger clone turns up one base away.

On the study overall, not on this receptor specifically: Incomplete sequencing was indicated by rarefaction of sorted-subset datasets, despite the large sequencing depth. Pairwise subsampling led to the expectation that sequencing depth would affect the degree of clonotype sharing among donors. Approximately 4.8% of naive CD4, 3% to 3.5% of naive CD8, approximately 2.2% of memory CD4, and 0.4% of memory CD8 clonotypes were shared across a few donors. The small number of donors limited the genetic and exposure-history diversity represented. Higher generation probabilities were observed for clonotypes shared by all four sorted-subset donors than for non-shared clonotypes. Naive subsets generally had larger estimated clonotype richness than memory subsets. Sampling was restricted to blood, and TCR repertoires in tissues likely differ from the TCR repertoires found in blood.

Sequencing input: naive CD8+ T cells sorted from blood. What the cell subset or site label conveys for this sample: CD45RA+CCR7+. Recombination linked TRBV28 to TRBJ2-5; the central 8 bases match TRBD1. The sequence came from a woman aged 25 to 39 in good health. The CDR3 loop reads CASSTSVDRESETQYF. Read as DNA, the sequence is TGTGCCAGCAGTACCTCAGTGGACAGGGAGTCGGAGACCCAGTACTTC.